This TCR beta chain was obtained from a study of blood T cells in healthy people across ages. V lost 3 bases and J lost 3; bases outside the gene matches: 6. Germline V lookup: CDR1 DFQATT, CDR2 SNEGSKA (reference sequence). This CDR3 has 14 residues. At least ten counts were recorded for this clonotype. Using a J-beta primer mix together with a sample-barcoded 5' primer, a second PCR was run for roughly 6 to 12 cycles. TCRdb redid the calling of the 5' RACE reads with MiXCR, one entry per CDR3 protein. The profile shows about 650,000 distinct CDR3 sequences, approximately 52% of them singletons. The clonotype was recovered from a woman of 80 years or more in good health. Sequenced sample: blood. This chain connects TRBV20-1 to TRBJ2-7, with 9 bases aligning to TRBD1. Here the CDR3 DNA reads TGCAGTGCTAGGACTGACAGGGGGAACTACGAGCAGTACTTC. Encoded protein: CSARTDRGNYEQYF.